A selection of T cell receptor beta chains follows, all from one sample in a study of metastatic and nonmetastatic thyroid tumors. TCRdb reprocessed the PCR reads via MiXCR. This table has about 60,000 clones, roughly 15% appearing once. The source material was blood. These receptors were obtained from a male donor with papillary thyroid cancer or a benign thyroid nodule (not recorded which). Some clones in this sample may be carry-over from other donors' samples. Each CDR3 is given with its conserved first and last residue. The order of the fields is D gene, clone size, CDR3 length, V gene, J gene, CDR3 DNA, CDR3 protein. D genes are given only for firm matches. A row's size may be missing; if present it is once, few, many or a size class.

d_call: .; clone_size: many; cdr3_length: 15; v_call: TRBV2; j_call: TRBJ2-5; cdr3_nt: TGTGCCAGCAGTGAATTCAGGGGAGTGCGAGAGACCCAGTACTTC; cdr3_aa: CASSEFRGVRETQYF
d_call: TRBD2; clone_size: .; cdr3_length: 14; v_call: TRBV19; j_call: TRBJ2-3; cdr3_nt: TGTGCCAGTAGTGTTTTAGCGGGAGCGGATACGCAGTATTTT; cdr3_aa: CASSVLAGADTQYF
d_call: .; clone_size: many; cdr3_length: 14; v_call: TRBV3-1; j_call: TRBJ1-1; cdr3_nt: TGTGCCAGCAGCCCTTTTGGAGGGGGGACTGAAGCTTTCTTT; cdr3_aa: CASSPFGGGTEAFF
d_call: TRBD1; clone_size: many; cdr3_length: 14; v_call: TRBV10-3; j_call: TRBJ2-2; cdr3_nt: TGTGCCATCAATGACAGGGAGAACACCGGGGAGCTGTTTTTT; cdr3_aa: CAINDRENTGELFF
d_call: .; clone_size: .; cdr3_length: 14; v_call: TRBV27; j_call: TRBJ2-7; cdr3_nt: TGTGCCAGCAGTTTAACGCGGTGGTATAGGGAGCAGTACTTC; cdr3_aa: CASSLTRWYREQYF
d_call: TRBD1; clone_size: few; cdr3_length: 15; v_call: TRBV6-6; j_call: TRBJ2-7; cdr3_nt: TGTGCCAGCAGTTACTCACCGACAGGGGGGGACGAGCAGTACTTC; cdr3_aa: CASSYSPTGGDEQYF
d_call: TRBD2; clone_size: many; cdr3_length: 17; v_call: TRBV18; j_call: TRBJ2-1; cdr3_nt: TGTGCCAGCTCACCCCCTACTAGCGGGGGGCGAAACAATGAGCAGTTCTTC; cdr3_aa: CASSPPTSGGRNNEQFF
d_call: TRBD2; clone_size: many; cdr3_length: 15; v_call: TRBV20-1; j_call: TRBJ2-1; cdr3_nt: TGCAGTGCAGGGGGATGGACTAGCGGATACAATGAGCAGTTCTTC; cdr3_aa: CSAGGWTSGYNEQFF
d_call: .; clone_size: .; cdr3_length: 15; v_call: TRBV20-1; j_call: TRBJ2-2; cdr3_nt: TGCAGTGCTATGGCGCTATCGGCACCCGCCGGGGAGCTGTTTTTT; cdr3_aa: CSAMALSAPAGELFF
d_call: .; clone_size: many; cdr3_length: 15; v_call: TRBV7-9; j_call: TRBJ2-5; cdr3_nt: TGTGCCAGCAGCGTAAACGGACAGTCCCAAGAGACCCAGTACTTC; cdr3_aa: CASSVNGQSQETQYF
d_call: .; clone_size: many; cdr3_length: 13; v_call: TRBV9; j_call: TRBJ1-1; cdr3_nt: TGTGCCAGCAGCGTAGGATCGAACACTGAAGCTTTCTTT; cdr3_aa: CASSVGSNTEAFF
d_call: .; clone_size: .; cdr3_length: 17; v_call: TRBV2; j_call: TRBJ2-5; cdr3_nt: TGTGCCAGCAGTGTCCAACAGGCGGGGCGGGGTGGTGAGACCCAGTACTTC; cdr3_aa: CASSVQQAGRGGETQYF
d_call: TRBD2; clone_size: many; cdr3_length: 15; v_call: TRBV7-9; j_call: TRBJ2-3; cdr3_nt: TGTGCCAGCAGCTTTCTAGCGGGAGGCACAGATACGCAGTATTTT; cdr3_aa: CASSFLAGGTDTQYF
d_call: .; clone_size: many; cdr3_length: 13; v_call: TRBV9; j_call: TRBJ1-4; cdr3_nt: TGTGCCAGCAGCCCGCCGGATAATGAAAAACTGTTTTTT; cdr3_aa: CASSPPDNEKLFF
d_call: .; clone_size: many; cdr3_length: 15; v_call: TRBV7-6; j_call: TRBJ1-1; cdr3_nt: TGTGCCAGCAGCTTAGCCGGACAGCTGAACACTGAAGCTTTCTTT; cdr3_aa: CASSLAGQLNTEAFF
d_call: .; clone_size: many; cdr3_length: 12; v_call: TRBV7-9; j_call: TRBJ1-1; cdr3_nt: TGTGCAGGGGACGGATGGAACACTGAAGCTTTCTTT; cdr3_aa: CAGDGWNTEAFF
d_call: .; clone_size: few; cdr3_length: 12; v_call: TRBV28; j_call: TRBJ2-4; cdr3_nt: TGTGCCAGCAGTGCACAGGGTTACATTCAGTACTTC; cdr3_aa: CASSAQGYIQYF
d_call: TRBD2; clone_size: many; cdr3_length: 17; v_call: TRBV6-5; j_call: TRBJ2-3; cdr3_nt: TGTGCCAGCAGTCGATTACTAGCGGGGGTGATCACAGATACGCAGTATTTT; cdr3_aa: CASSRLLAGVITDTQYF
d_call: .; clone_size: many; cdr3_length: 14; v_call: TRBV5-5; j_call: TRBJ2-7; cdr3_nt: TGTGCCAGCAGCTTGATGCAGGGGAGCTACGAGCAGTACTTC; cdr3_aa: CASSLMQGSYEQYF
d_call: .; clone_size: many; cdr3_length: 14; v_call: TRBV5-1; j_call: TRBJ2-3; cdr3_nt: TGCGCCAGCAGCTTCGGGCGGTACACAGATACGCAGTATTTT; cdr3_aa: CASSFGRYTDTQYF
d_call: .; clone_size: many; cdr3_length: 17; v_call: TRBV27; j_call: TRBJ2-2; cdr3_nt: TGTGCCAGCAGTTTATCGAGGGACGGAGCGAACACCGGGGAGCTGTTTTTT; cdr3_aa: CASSLSRDGANTGELFF
d_call: TRBD2; clone_size: many; cdr3_length: 15; v_call: TRBV4-1; j_call: TRBJ2-1; cdr3_nt: TGCGCCAGCAGCCAGGGACTAGCGGGAAATAATGAGCAGTTCTTC; cdr3_aa: CASSQGLAGNNEQFF
d_call: .; clone_size: many; cdr3_length: 18; v_call: TRBV5-1; j_call: TRBJ2-2; cdr3_nt: TGCGCCAGCAGCCGGGGTATATTAACAGGGTTAAACACCGGGGAGCTGTTTTTT; cdr3_aa: CASSRGILTGLNTGELFF
d_call: TRBD1; clone_size: .; cdr3_length: 18; v_call: TRBV15; j_call: TRBJ1-1; cdr3_nt: TGTGCCACCAGAACAAGACAGGGAGGTAGCGGAAGGGGCAATGAAGCTTTCTTT; cdr3_aa: CATRTRQGGSGRGNEAFF
d_call: TRBD2; clone_size: many; cdr3_length: 16; v_call: TRBV7-8; j_call: TRBJ2-2; cdr3_nt: TGTGCCAGCAGCGAGACTAGCGGGACCTACACCGGGGAGCTGTTTTTT; cdr3_aa: CASSETSGTYTGELFF
d_call: TRBD2; clone_size: few; cdr3_length: 14; v_call: TRBV27; j_call: TRBJ2-1; cdr3_nt: TGTGCCAGCAGTCCGGGGACTAACCACAATGAGCAGTTCTTC; cdr3_aa: CASSPGTNHNEQFF
d_call: .; clone_size: many; cdr3_length: 14; v_call: TRBV28; j_call: TRBJ1-2; cdr3_nt: TGTGCCAGCAGTTCGGTACAGCTCTTGCATGGCTACACCTTC; cdr3_aa: CASSSVQLLHGYTF
d_call: TRBD1; clone_size: many; cdr3_length: 15; v_call: TRBV12-3/TRBV12-4; j_call: TRBJ2-2; cdr3_nt: TGTGCCAGCAGCGGGACAGGGGGGCACACCGGGGAGCTGTTTTTT; cdr3_aa: CASSGTGGHTGELFF
d_call: .; clone_size: many; cdr3_length: 15; v_call: TRBV11-2; j_call: TRBJ2-1; cdr3_nt: TGTGCCAGCAGCTTTAGGGGCCAGTCCTACAATGAGCAGTTCTTC; cdr3_aa: CASSFRGQSYNEQFF
d_call: .; clone_size: many; cdr3_length: 16; v_call: TRBV4-1; j_call: TRBJ2-6; cdr3_nt: TGCGCCAGCAGCTTCCGGCCGAGCTCTGGGGCCAACGTCCTGACTTTC; cdr3_aa: CASSFRPSSGANVLTF
d_call: .; clone_size: many; cdr3_length: 11; v_call: TRBV24-1; j_call: TRBJ2-7; cdr3_nt: TGTGCCACCAGTGATTCGTACGAGCAGTACTTC; cdr3_aa: CATSDSYEQYF
d_call: .; clone_size: few; cdr3_length: 15; v_call: TRBV6-1; j_call: TRBJ1-5; cdr3_nt: TGTACCAGCAGACTGACTCGGGGTCAGGAGGGACCCCAGCATTTT; cdr3_aa: CTSRLTRGQEGPQHF
d_call: TRBD1; clone_size: many; cdr3_length: 14; v_call: TRBV6-1; j_call: TRBJ1-6; cdr3_nt: TGTGCCAGCAAACCGGGACAGTATAATTCACCCCTCCACTTT; cdr3_aa: CASKPGQYNSPLHF
d_call: TRBD1; clone_size: .; cdr3_length: 15; v_call: TRBV3-1; j_call: TRBJ1-3; cdr3_nt: TGTGCCAGCAGCCAACGGGCAGGGGGCCGAAACACCATATATTTT; cdr3_aa: CASSQRAGGRNTIYF
d_call: .; clone_size: many; cdr3_length: 12; v_call: TRBV3-1; j_call: TRBJ2-1; cdr3_nt: TGTGCCAGCAGCCATTCGGGGAATGAGCAGTTCTTC; cdr3_aa: CASSHSGNEQFF
d_call: TRBD1; clone_size: many; cdr3_length: 14; v_call: TRBV10-3; j_call: TRBJ1-1; cdr3_nt: TGTGCCATCAGGGGACAGGGGTCGAACACTGAAGCTTTCTTT; cdr3_aa: CAIRGQGSNTEAFF
d_call: TRBD1; clone_size: medium-sized; cdr3_length: 13; v_call: TRBV19; j_call: TRBJ2-7; cdr3_nt: TGTGCCAGTAGTGCCCGGACAGGTTACGAGCAGTACTTC; cdr3_aa: CASSARTGYEQYF
d_call: .; clone_size: many; cdr3_length: 13; v_call: TRBV5-1; j_call: TRBJ1-5; cdr3_nt: TGCGCCAGCAACGCGGACGGGAATCAGCCCCAGCATTTT; cdr3_aa: CASNADGNQPQHF
d_call: .; clone_size: many; cdr3_length: 13; v_call: TRBV4-1; j_call: TRBJ2-2; cdr3_nt: TGCGCCAGCAGCCAAGGGATGGGGGGGGAGCTGTTTTTT; cdr3_aa: CASSQGMGGELFF
d_call: .; clone_size: many; cdr3_length: 17; v_call: TRBV6-1; j_call: TRBJ1-1; cdr3_nt: TGTGCCAGCAGTGAAGGGGGTAGCGGACAAAGAAGAACTGAAGCTTTCTTT; cdr3_aa: CASSEGGSGQRRTEAFF
d_call: TRBD2; clone_size: many; cdr3_length: 15; v_call: TRBV10-3; j_call: TRBJ2-5; cdr3_nt: TGTGCCACAAGACTAGCGGGGGGCCTTCAAGAGACCCAGTACTTC; cdr3_aa: CATRLAGGLQETQYF
d_call: .; clone_size: few; cdr3_length: 15; v_call: TRBV18; j_call: TRBJ2-5; cdr3_nt: TGTGCCAGCTCCCTGGACTCCGGGTACCAAGAGGCCCAGTACTTC; cdr3_aa: CASSLDSGYQEAQYF
d_call: TRBD2; clone_size: many; cdr3_length: 17; v_call: TRBV3-1; j_call: TRBJ2-5; cdr3_nt: TGTGCCAGCAGCCAAGCCCTCTTCCGGGAGGTAGGAGAGACCCAGTACTTC; cdr3_aa: CASSQALFREVGETQYF
d_call: TRBD1; clone_size: many; cdr3_length: 16; v_call: TRBV4-1; j_call: TRBJ2-5; cdr3_nt: TGCGCCAGCAGCCAAGAGACGACAGGGGGTTGGGAGACCCAGTACTTC; cdr3_aa: CASSQETTGGWETQYF
d_call: .; clone_size: many; cdr3_length: 14; v_call: TRBV6-1; j_call: TRBJ2-3; cdr3_nt: TGTGCCAGCATCAAACGGGGAACCACAGATACGCAGTATTTT; cdr3_aa: CASIKRGTTDTQYF
d_call: TRBD1; clone_size: many; cdr3_length: 17; v_call: TRBV20-1; j_call: TRBJ1-4; cdr3_nt: TGCAGTGCCCCGCGGGACAGCCCTCTGGCAGCTAATGAAAAACTGTTTTTT; cdr3_aa: CSAPRDSPLAANEKLFF
d_call: TRBD1; clone_size: .; cdr3_length: 13; v_call: TRBV24-1; j_call: TRBJ2-7; cdr3_nt: TGTGCCACCAGTGATTGGACAGGGTCCGATCAGTACTTC; cdr3_aa: CATSDWTGSDQYF
d_call: .; clone_size: many; cdr3_length: 14; v_call: TRBV7-8; j_call: TRBJ1-3; cdr3_nt: TGTGCCAGCAGCTTACGAGGGACGGGAAACACCATATATTTT; cdr3_aa: CASSLRGTGNTIYF
d_call: .; clone_size: many; cdr3_length: 18; v_call: TRBV9; j_call: TRBJ2-1; cdr3_nt: TGTGCCAGCAGCGTAGAAGGGAGGACAAGCGGATCCTACAATGAGCAGTTCTTC; cdr3_aa: CASSVEGRTSGSYNEQFF
d_call: .; clone_size: .; cdr3_length: 15; v_call: TRBV7-3; j_call: TRBJ1-1; cdr3_nt: TGTGCCAGCAGCCCCCGGGGGGGGAGGAACACTGAAGCTTTCTTT; cdr3_aa: CASSPRGGRNTEAFF
d_call: TRBD1; clone_size: many; cdr3_length: 17; v_call: TRBV20-1; j_call: TRBJ1-2; cdr3_nt: TGCAGTGCTAGAAGCGAGACAGGGGGACTAATTAACTATGGCTACACCTTC; cdr3_aa: CSARSETGGLINYGYTF
d_call: .; clone_size: .; cdr3_length: 17; v_call: TRBV30; j_call: TRBJ1-1; cdr3_nt: TGTGCCTGGAGTGGAGGGCCGGTACTCAATCTGTGCACTGAAGCTTTCTTT; cdr3_aa: CAWSGGPVLNLCTEAFF
d_call: .; clone_size: few; cdr3_length: 15; v_call: TRBV6-4; j_call: TRBJ2-2; cdr3_nt: TGTGCCAGCAGTGACTCGGTCGGTGGTTGTGGGGAGCTGTTTTTT; cdr3_aa: CASSDSVGGCGELFF